This T cell receptor beta chain was found in a study of beta chain features in type 1 diabetes. Every isolated RNA sample was fully reverse transcribed, so sequencing captured expressed TCRB transcripts. Here immunoSEQ multiplex PCR was the method, and the copy in TCRdb shows in-frame clones only, minus some. The sample shows 300,000 or so clones, about 13% of them seen only once. Stem cell-like memory, regulatory, central memory and naive CD4+ cells were sorted via CD45RO/CCR7/CD25/CD127/CD95/CD27. V was pared by 1 base and J by 3 bases, with 12 bases of the junction left unmatched. Germline CDR1 and CDR2: LNHDA and SQIVND (reference sequence). This CDR3 comprises 17 residues. A remark on this clone: Its matching antigen is unknown.

Study-level points and caveats: Type 1 diabetes patients had moderately but significantly shorter TCRB CDR3s in all four CD4+ subsets. The study found that naive, central memory and Treg TCRB repertoires appeared more similar in patients than in healthy donors. The study found fewer insertions and more deletions at VDJ junctions in type 1 diabetes patients. Whether HLA type influences TCRB rearrangement remained unresolved here.

The sequence was obtained from a woman aged 18 to 35 with type 1 diabetes. The rearrangement uses TRBV19 and TRBJ2-7; the match to TRBD2 covers 7 bases. The sample taken for sequencing was naive CD4+ T cells from blood. The CDR3 loop is CASSIGPSGELYYEQYF. CDR3 nucleotide sequence: TGTGCCAGTAGTATAGGTCCCAGCGGGGAGTTATACTACGAGCAGTACTTC.